These 18 T cell receptor beta chains were all obtained from the same sample, sequenced in a study of identical twins. TCRdb reprocessed the 5' RACE reads with MiXCR, giving one entry per CDR3 protein. The data contain 100,000 to 110,000 distinct CDR3 sequences, 5.9% of them singletons. The sequenced sample was memory T cells sorted from blood. These receptors all come from a woman aged 45-65 years in good health.

This clonotype occurred many times. V and J are TRBV3-1 and TRBJ2-3; 10 bases align to TRBD2. Per germline, CDR1 LGHDT and CDR2 YNNKEL (reference sequence). CDR3 size: 15 residues. Losses at the gene ends were 5 bases for V and 5 bases for J; bases not matched to a gene: 7. The CDR3 DNA follows: TGTGCCAGCAGCGAGCTAGCGGGAGCAGGAGATACGCAGTATTTT. It encodes CASSELAGAGDTQYF.

This clonotype was seen at least ten times. The V and J genes are TRBV12-3 or TRBV12-4 and TRBJ2-1, with 10 positions matching TRBD2. The CDR3 runs to 17 residues. J was trimmed by 4 bases and V by 4 bases; bases with no gene match: 10. The CDR3 region is CASSSKSGRVLYNEQFF. The CDR3 coding sequence is TGTGCCAGCAGTTCAAAGAGCGGGAGGGTCTTGTACAATGAGCAGTTCTTC.

At least ten counts were recorded for this clonotype. This rearrangement joins TRBV12-3 or TRBV12-4 to TRBJ2-5, with 8 bases aligning to TRBD2. CDR3 length: 16 residues. The V and J ends lost 5 bases and 1 base, in that order; junction bases with no gene match: 9. CDR3 in DNA: TGTGCCAGCAGTCCCATCCATAGCGGGATCCAAGAGACCCAGTACTTC. This gives the protein CASSPIHSGIQETQYF.

In its sample, this clonotype was seen many times. This chain uses TRBV20-1 with TRBJ2-7; D may be TRBD1 or TRBD2 (5 bases each). V was trimmed by 1 base and J by 3 bases, leaving 16 bases between them. The CDR3 runs to 15 residues. In germline, CDR1 is DFQATT, CDR2 SNEGSKA (reference sequence). The CDR3 reads CSARVTGPFYYEQYV. As DNA, the CDR3 is TGCAGTGCTAGAGTTACGGGACCCTTTTACTACGAGCAGTACGTC.

The genes are TRBV5-1 and TRBJ2-1; 9 nucleotides align to TRBD2. The CDR3 totals 14 residues. Germline-derived CDR1 and CDR2 are SGHRS and YFSETQ. V gave up 3 bases and J gave up 5 bases; unmatched junction bases: 3. The CDR3 DNA sequence: TGCGCCAGCAGCTCTAGCGGGGCCAACAATGAGCAGTTCTTC. As protein: CASSSSGANNEQFF.

The sample holds many counts of this clonotype. This CDR3 is CASSLDGVREQYF. The CDR3 DNA reads TGCGCCAGCAGCTTGGACGGGGTCCGCGAGCAGTACTTC. J is TRBJ2-7 and V is TRBV5-1; a weak D match, TRBD2 (5 bases). The CDR3 sequence is 13 residues long. CDR1 and CDR2 (germline): SGHRS, YFSETQ. V shed 0 bases and J shed 6 bases, with 10 bases lying between them.

This clonotype occurred many times. V usage is TRBV18 and J usage is TRBJ1-2; D is undetermined. CDR3 length equals 13 residues. Trimming pared 2 bases from V and 1 base from J, leaving 5 bases between. The V gene's germline CDR1 is KGHSH and CDR2 LQKENI. CDR3: CASSPADNYGYTF. The CDR3 nucleotides read TGTGCCAGCTCACCAGCGGATAACTATGGCTACACCTTC.

This rearrangement joins TRBV6-2 or TRBV6-3 to TRBJ2-2; D is possibly TRBD1 (5 bases). The CDR3 totals 16 residues. Trimming removed 4 bases from V and 0 bases from J, with 12 bases in between. Germline CDR1 is MNHEY and CDR2 is SVGEGT. The CDR3 protein is CASSSGRTANTGELFF. CDR3 nucleotides: TGTGCCAGCAGTTCAGGGCGTACCGCGAACACCGGGGAGCTGTTTTTT.

There are a few counts of this clonotype. The genes are TRBV3-1 and TRBJ2-2; D call uncertain. Between the trimmed V and J ends, which lost 0 bases and 2 bases, there was a span of 4 bases. The CDR3 runs to 14 residues. Germline V gene lookup returns CDR1 LGHDT and CDR2 YNNKEL (reference sequence). The CDR3 loop is CASSQDFNTGELFF. As DNA, the CDR3 is TGTGCCAGCAGCCAAGATTTCAACACCGGGGAGCTGTTTTTT. Full variable domain (remainder filled in from reference TRBV3-1 and TRBJ2-2): DTAVSQTPKYLVTQMGNDKSIKCEQNLGHDTMYWYKQDSKKFLKIMFSYNNKELIINETVPNRFSPKSPDKAHLNLHINSLELGDSAVYFCASSQDFNTGELFFGEGSRLTVL.

V and J are TRBV10-3 and TRBJ2-7, with D perhaps TRBD1 or TRBD2 (6 bases each). The germline gives CDR1 ENHRY, CDR2 SYGVKD. CDR3 size: 13 residues. V lost 4 bases and J 7 bases, leaving 14 bases between the germline ends. CDR3 DNA: TGTGCCATCAGTGGAACGGGGGCGGGGGAGCAGTACTTC. Its translation is CAISGTGAGEQYF.

This clonotype was counted between two and nine times. This chain links TRBV18 with TRBJ1-1; TRBD1 agrees at 7 bases. The J segment lost 5 bases and the V segment lost 5 bases, leaving 5 bases of the junction unmatched. CDR1 KGHSH and CDR2 LQKENI come from the germline V gene. This CDR3 has 13 residues. CDR3 sequence reads: CASSEGARTEAFF. The CDR3 nucleotides read TGTGCCAGCTCAGAGGGGGCGAGGACTGAAGCTTTCTTT.

This clonotype was detected only a few times. The chain carries TRBV14 and TRBJ1-1, with TRBD1 as a possible D gene (5 bases). V lost 2 bases to trimming and J lost 6 bases, with 10 bases between them. Germline CDR1 and CDR2: SGHDN and FVKESK. The CDR3 consists of 13 residues. The CDR3 nucleotides are TGTGCCAGCAGCCAATACGGAGGGGCTGAAGCTTTCTTT. Its translation: CASSQYGGAEAFF.

V is TRBV4-1 and J is TRBJ2-1; the D gene is possibly TRBD2 (6 bases). CDR3 length: 14 amino acids. Germline loops: CDR1 MGHRA, CDR2 YSYEKL. The ends were cut back, 4 bases at V and 7 bases at J, with 14 bases in the middle. CDR3 sequence (DNA): TGCGCCAGCAGCCCCCCGGTGCGGGATAATGAGCAGTTCTTC. Residues: CASSPPVRDNEQFF.

In its sample, this clonotype was seen many times. The rearrangement joins TRBV12-3 or TRBV12-4 to TRBJ2-3; 8 bases align to TRBD1. This CDR3 has 15 amino acids. Unmatched junction bases numbered 5, after V lost 6 bases and J lost 0 bases. The CDR3 DNA reads as TGTGCCAGCAGCCCCAGGGACAGGAGCACAGATACGCAGTATTTT. Residues: CASSPRDRSTDTQYF.

This clonotype was counted at least ten times. The chain employs TRBV12-3 or TRBV12-4 and TRBJ1-5, with no clear D. This CDR3 has 14 amino acids. Trimming cost V 4 bases and J 0 bases, with 7 bases left between them. CDR3: CASSSRNSNQPQHF. The DNA of the CDR3 is TGTGCCAGCAGTTCTCGAAATAGCAATCAGCCCCAGCATTTT.

This clonotype has a count of ten or more. The CDR3 DNA follows: TGCAGCGTTGAGGGGGGACGGGAACTAGCCAAAAACATTCAGTACTTC. Translated, it gives CSVEGGRELAKNIQYF. V usage is TRBV29-1 and J usage is TRBJ2-4; perhaps TRBD2 as D (6 bases). Germline loops: CDR1 SQVTM, CDR2 ANQGSEA. The CDR3 contains 16 residues. V lost 3 bases and J 0 bases, leaving 15 bases between the germline ends.

This clonotype has just a few counts. This rearrangement joins TRBV11-2 to TRBJ2-1; D unresolved. The germline V gene encodes CDR1 SGHAT and CDR2 FQNNGV. The V and J ends lost 1 base and 5 bases respectively, with 9 bases between them. This CDR3 region has 14 residues. The CDR3 DNA reads TGTGCCAGCAGCTTAGGAAAAGGGAACAATGAGCAGTTCTTC. Residues: CASSLGKGNNEQFF.

This clonotype was counted at least ten times. The CDR3 nucleotides read TGCAGTGCTAGAGATCTGGGAGGCGAGACCCAGTACTTC. Translating gives CSARDLGGETQYF. The chain uses TRBV20-1 and TRBJ2-5, with D possibly being TRBD2 (6 bases). The CDR3 consists of 13 residues. Trimming left V 0 bases short and J 5 bases short, with 10 bases between. Germline CDR1 is DFQATT and CDR2 is SNEGSKA (reference sequence).